The following is a T cell receptor (beta chain) sequence with its context. Its antigen is unknown. The method was immunoSEQ multiplex PCR; TCRdb's version includes in-frame clones alone and lacks a portion of them. Counted here are tens of thousands of clones, approximately 91% occurring once; the ten biggest clones make up roughly 5%. The data stem from a study of PD-1 blockade in classical Hodgkin lymphoma. Described time point: newly diagnosed, previously untreated cHL patient sample. Newly diagnosed classical Hodgkin lymphoma PBMCs, still untreated, provided the comparison samples. This CDR3 is 17 amino acids long. From germline, CDR1 is PRHDT and CDR2 FYEKMQ (reference sequence). Deletions cut 0 bases from V and 1 base from J, with 12 bases between. Study-wide results and limits: Baseline TCR diversity was reportedly lower in newly diagnosed patients than in healthy donors. It was reported as lower still in relapsed/refractory patients. Factors driving the repertoire differences, possibly disease activity or prior therapy, remain undefined.

This sequence was found in a human donor with classical Hodgkin lymphoma. The V gene is TRBV13, the J gene TRBJ2-2; D uncertain. Sequenced material: peripheral blood mononuclear cells (PBMCs). The DNA for the CDR3 is TGTGCCAGCAGCTTAGGCCGGTGGGATATGAACACCGGGGAGCTGTTTTTT. Its translation is CASSLGRWDMNTGELFF.